This T cell receptor (beta chain) came from a study of blood T cell repertoires in COVID-19. Recruitment covered about two dozen US areas and drew participants whose ages spanned roughly 18 to 100 years. Cohort assignment relied on participant-reported clinical history. As originally analysed: The assay estimated nucleated cells by amplifying reference gene primers. Profiled with immunoSEQ multiplex PCR; TCRdb holds only in-frame clones, not every one. D and trimming come from the DNA, and the V and J calls and clone size come from that table. This sample carries over 150,000 clones, approximately 80% of them seen once, and the ten largest clones take approximately 3%. Between the trimmed V and J ends, which lost 0 bases and 0 bases, there was a span of 12 bases. This CDR3 contains 17 residues. Germline loops: CDR1 LGHNA, CDR2 YNFKEQ.

Source material: PBMCs or T cells enriched from blood (not recorded which). The receptor was isolated from a woman in her sixties who had recovered from COVID-19. The chain couples TRBV4-2 to TRBJ1-5; D unclear. CDR3 sequence reads: CASSQEVGGNSNQPQHF. CDR3 bases: TGTGCCAGCAGCCAAGAAGTAGGAGGAAATAGCAATCAGCCCCAGCATTTT.